Listed below are T cell receptor beta chains from one sample, sequenced in a study of blood T cell repertoires in COVID-19. Method: immunoSEQ multiplex PCR; TCRdb's copy keeps in-frame clones and lacks some. The table shows fewer than 250,000 clones, with 88% occurring only once. The sequenced sample consisted of PBMCs or T cells enriched from blood (not recorded which). The origin of the receptors is a woman aged 45 to 65 with acute COVID-19. The CDR3 runs from the conserved cysteine through the conserved F or W. A D gene is named only where the DNA matches it firmly. Clone size, where shown, is once, few, many, or a class for clones that have expanded.

TGTGCCAGCAGGCGACTAGCGGGAGGATCCAATGAGCAGTTCTTC	CASRRLAGGSNEQFF	.	TRBJ2-1	TRBV2	TRBD2	15
TGCGCCAGCAGCTTGTCAGGGGATGGCTACACCTTC	CASSLSGDGYTF	few	TRBJ1-2	TRBV5-1	.	12
TGTGCCAGCTCATCTGGACAGGGTGCGGGTGAAGCTTTCTTT	CASSSGQGAGEAFF	.	TRBJ1-1	TRBV18	TRBD1	14
TGTGCCAGCAGCAAAGAGAGAAACAATCAGCCCCAGCATTTT	CASSKERNNQPQHF	.	TRBJ1-5	TRBV2	.	14
TGTGCCAGCAGTATACCGGGACAGGGGGCGACACAGCAGTACTTC	CASSIPGQGATQQYF	once	TRBJ2-7	TRBV28	TRBD1	15
TGTGCCTGGAGTGTAGTGGCAGGGCACTATGGCTACACCTTC	CAWSVVAGHYGYTF	.	TRBJ1-2	TRBV30	.	14
TGTGCCAGCAGCGTAAACCTCCGGGACAGCTTCTACGAGCAGTACTTC	CASSVNLRDSFYEQYF	.	TRBJ2-7	TRBV9	TRBD1	16
TGTGCCAGCAGCTTGATTGGAACAGGGTGGGACTATGGCTACACCTTC	CASSLIGTGWDYGYTF	.	TRBJ1-2	TRBV7-2	.	16
TGTGCCAGCAGCTACGCCGGGACTAGTTCTACAGATACGCAGTATTTT	CASSYAGTSSTDTQYF	.	TRBJ2-3	TRBV11-3	TRBD2	16
TGCAGCTCCATGGGGGGAGGCCGCTCTAGCTCCTACAATGAGCAGTTCTTC	CSSMGGGRSSSYNEQFF	.	TRBJ2-1	TRBV29-1	.	17
TGCGCCAGCAGCCCGAGGGGGACTATGTCTTACGAGCAGTACTTC	CASSPRGTMSYEQYF	.	TRBJ2-7	TRBV5-1	.	15
TGTGCCAGCAGCAAACAGGGGGGCGGCTACACCTTC	CASSKQGGGYTF	.	TRBJ1-2	TRBV7-9	TRBD1	12
TGTGCCAGCAGCTTGGGGTTCGAGGGCGGTGAGCAGTTCTTC	CASSLGFEGGEQFF	.	TRBJ2-1	TRBV5-6	.	14